This T cell receptor (beta chain) was profiled in a study of vaccination effects on CD4 cells after COVID-19. Study context: As their vaccination, participants received two doses of either BNT162b2 or mRNA-1273.

Antigen-specific CD4+ T cells were expanded (with viral peptide pools) by the ViraFEST assay ahead of sequencing. Cells that had been cultured for 9 to 10 days were the source of isolated CD4+ T cells. Vaccinated recipients, who were negative for nucleocapsid antibodies, had no history of SARS-CoV-2 infection. Cultures of under 2.5 million PBMC per well contained approximately 9.6 IU/ml IL-2 plus 10 ug/ml peptides. Days 3 and 7 were when half the medium was replaced with IL-2 medium. Of note for this clone: Its antigen is as yet unknown.

Produced via immunoSEQ multiplex PCR; TCRdb's table is partial and in-frame only. The table includes 70,000 or so clones, 78% detected once. Between the trimmed V and J ends, which lost 3 bases and 0 bases, there was a span of 11 bases. The CDR3 is 15 amino acids. The germline V gene has CDR1 MNHNS and CDR2 SASEGT. Study observations and caveats: Healthy vaccine recipients' vaccine-induced clones were almost all SARS-CoV-2 mono-reactive.

Sequencing was performed on CD4+ T cells from PBMCs cultured with SARS-CoV-2 spike peptides, taken before COVID-19 vaccination. This receptor was obtained from a human donor who received a COVID-19 vaccine. The rearrangement joins TRBV6-1 to TRBJ1-2, with D possibly being TRBD1 (6 bases). The CDR3 reads CASSEPGQANYGYTF. CDR3 coding DNA: TGTGCCAGCAGTGAGCCGGGACAAGCTAACTATGGCTACACCTTC.